These 30 T cell receptor beta chains were sequenced from one sample in a study of cytomegalovirus exposure and HLA in healthy donors. Both 60 Vbeta primers and 13 Jbeta primers went into the PCR. Sequencing used immunoSEQ multiplex PCR; TCRdb keeps in-frame clones, though not all of them. The data show roughly 150,000 clones, around 82% seen once. The sequenced sample consisted of PBMCs. The receptor source for this set is a woman aged 50 to 60 in good health and CMV-seropositive.

J is TRBJ1-2 and V is TRBV9, with unresolved D. The CDR3 is made up of 12 amino acids. V dropped 0 bases and J dropped 8 bases, with 8 bases sitting between them. CDR1 is SGDLS and CDR2 is YYNGEE in the germline V gene. The CDR3 sequence is CASSVGGGGYTF. CDR3 nucleotides: TGTGCCAGCAGCGTAGGAGGTGGCGGCTACACCTTC.

The chain uses TRBV13 and TRBJ2-4, with TRBD2 as a possible D gene (5 bases). The CDR3 length is 12 residues. The V gene's germline CDR1 is PRHDT and CDR2 FYEKMQ (reference sequence). V lost 4 bases and J 9 bases, leaving 10 bases between the germline ends. The CDR3 coding sequence is TGTGCCAGCAGCTATGAAGGAGGCATTCAGTACTTC. Translated, it gives CASSYEGGIQYF.

The chain has TRBV13 and TRBJ2-3; 12 nucleotides match TRBD1. Germline lookup yields CDR1 PRHDT and CDR2 FYEKMQ (reference sequence). J was trimmed by 6 bases and V by 5 bases; bases with no gene match: 9. The CDR3 consists of 16 residues. CDR3 sequence: CASSNTGTGGADTQYF. CDR3 nucleotide sequence: TGTGCCAGCAGCAACACCGGGACAGGGGGCGCCGATACGCAGTATTTT.

The chain is built from TRBV29-1 and TRBJ1-5; possible D gene TRBD1, 5 bases. CDR1 and CDR2 (germline): SQVTM, ANQGSEA. The CDR3 extends over 13 amino acids. Trimming removed 3 bases from V and 4 bases from J, with 10 bases in between. The CDR3 sequence: CSVEAGGNQPQHF. CDR3 in DNA: TGCAGCGTTGAGGCCGGGGGGAATCAGCCCCAGCATTTT.

The table lists this clone with a few counts. This chain joins TRBV27 and TRBJ2-1; D not certain. The CDR3 runs to 16 residues. The germline CDR1 and CDR2 sequences are MNHEY and SMNVEV (reference sequence). V was trimmed by 7 bases and J by 4 bases, leaving 20 bases between them. CDR3 bases: TGTGCCAGCACTTCCCCCTATGGGCTACCTTACAATGAGCAGTTCTTC. Translation: CASTSPYGLPYNEQFF.

This clone was counted a few times. V and J are TRBV30 and TRBJ2-7, with 8 bases fitting TRBD2. J was trimmed by 4 bases and V by 2 bases; bases with no gene match: 4. This CDR3 has 13 amino acids. CDR1 is GTSNPN and CDR2 is SVGIG in the germline V gene (reference sequence). The CDR3 sequence is CAWSTGTRYEQYF. The CDR3 DNA reads TGTGCCTGGAGTACCGGGACTAGATACGAGCAGTACTTC.

The chain's CDR3 is CASKGAGGRWNSPLHF. As DNA, the CDR3 is TGTGCCTCAAAAGGGGCAGGGGGCAGATGGAATTCACCCCTCCACTTT. The chain joins TRBV30 to TRBJ1-6; the match to TRBD1 covers 8 bases. J was trimmed by 7 bases and V by 7 bases; bases with no gene match: 15. The CDR3 is 16 amino acids. Looked up from germline, CDR1 is GTSNPN and CDR2 is SVGIG (reference sequence).

The chain carries TRBV7-9 and TRBJ2-1, with 9 bases that match TRBD1. The CDR3 contains 15 residues. J lost 10 bases, V lost 6 bases, and 13 bases had no gene match. Looked up from germline, CDR1 is SEHNR and CDR2 is FQNEAQ (reference sequence). CDR3 protein: CASRFTEDRGGEQFF. The CDR3 bases are TGTGCCAGCAGATTTACCGAGGACAGGGGAGGCGAGCAGTTCTTC.

The genes are TRBV6-5 and TRBJ2-2; 8 bases match TRBD2. Germline lookup yields CDR1 MNHEY and CDR2 SVGAGI. CDR3 length: 14 residues. V shed 6 bases, J shed 7 bases, and the junction held 7 bases outside the gene matches. CDR3 coding DNA: TGTGCCAGCAGGCCGGGACTAGGGGTCGGGGAGCTGTTTTTT. The encoded protein is CASRPGLGVGELFF.

V and J are TRBV9 and TRBJ2-7; a possible D gene is TRBD1 (6 bases). V was cut by 3 bases and J by 5 bases, with 15 bases left in between. There are 14 residues in the CDR3. CDR1 is SGDLS and CDR2 is YYNGEE in the germline V gene. For the CDR3, the DNA is TGTGCCAGCAGCGCGGGACCGACAGGAAACGAGCAGTACTTC. Protein product: CASSAGPTGNEQYF.

The chain uses TRBV4-3 and TRBJ2-3; maybe TRBD2 (6 bases). Deletions cut 0 bases from V and 2 bases from J, with 9 bases between. The V gene's germline CDR1 is LGHNA and CDR2 YSLEER. The CDR3 is 15 amino acids. CDR3 in amino acids: CASSQDRGFTDTQYF. DNA of the CDR3: TGCGCCAGCAGCCAAGATCGGGGGTTCACAGATACGCAGTATTTT.

The chain carries TRBV28 and TRBJ2-2, with D maybe TRBD2 (5 bases). Germline assignment: CDR1 MDHEN and CDR2 SYDVKM. The length of the CDR3 is 14 residues. V gave up 4 bases and J gave up 5 bases, with 11 bases separating them. CDR3 residues: CASSSSGDTGELFF. DNA of the CDR3: TGTGCCAGCAGTTCCAGCGGAGATACCGGGGAGCTGTTTTTT.

The J gene is TRBJ2-7, the V gene TRBV9; TRBD1 is a possible D gene (6 bases). V shed 2 bases and J shed 4 bases, with 16 bases lying between them. The CDR3 is 15 amino acids. Germline CDR1 SGDLS, CDR2 YYNGEE. This CDR3 reads CASSVLGDITYEQYF. In nucleotides, the CDR3 is TGTGCCAGCAGCGTCCTCGGGGACATAACGTACGAGCAGTACTTC.

J is TRBJ2-2 and V is TRBV4-3; D is possibly TRBD1 (5 bases). This CDR3 has 15 amino acids. CDR1 and CDR2 (germline): LGHNA, YSLEER. The ends were cut back, 0 bases at V and 4 bases at J, with 9 bases in the middle. CDR3 bases: TGCGCCAGCAGCCAAGACACAGGAAGCACCGGGGAGCTGTTTTTT. Protein product: CASSQDTGSTGELFF.

In its sample, this clone was seen once. This chain connects TRBV13 to TRBJ1-2, with TRBD1 identical over 8 bases. CDR3 size: 17 residues. J was trimmed by 8 bases and V by 5 bases; bases with no gene match: 19. Germline V gene lookup returns CDR1 PRHDT and CDR2 FYEKMQ (reference sequence). The CDR3 is CASSPIPETGDKVGYTF. The CDR3 DNA reads TGTGCCAGCAGCCCCATTCCGGAGACAGGGGATAAGGTAGGCTACACCTTC.

This clone occurred a few times. CDR3 loop: CASSWGQGHGYTF. The CDR3 DNA follows: TGTGCCAGCAGCTGGGGACAGGGCCATGGCTACACCTTC. The J gene is TRBJ1-2, the V gene TRBV7-6, with 9 positions matching TRBD1. The CDR3 runs 13 residues. V was pared by 4 bases and J by 6 bases, with 3 bases of the junction left unmatched. Germline V gives CDR1 SGHVS, CDR2 FNYEAQ. Combining the CDR3 with reference TRBV7-6 and TRBJ1-2 gives the whole variable domain GAGVSQSPRYKVTKRGQDVALRCDPISGHVSLYWYRQALGQGPEFLTYFNYEAQQDKSGLPNDRFSAERPEGSISTLTIQRTEQRDSAMYRCASSWGQGHGYTFGSGTRLTVV.

This chain uses TRBV19 with TRBJ1-1; TRBD1 is a possible D gene (5 bases). The V end lost 1 base, the J end lost 4 bases, and 13 bases lay between the germline ends. CDR1 and CDR2 from the germline V gene are LNHDA and SQIVND (reference sequence). This CDR3 region has 15 residues. The CDR3 bases are TGTGCCAGTAGTATAGGGGGCGGGGCGGGCACTGAAGCTTTCTTT. Translation: CASSIGGGAGTEAFF.

This clone has more than one count but fewer than ten. This chain links TRBV5-8 with TRBJ2-6; D is ambiguous. Germline CDR1 is SGHTS and CDR2 is YDEGEE. Trimming took off 4 bases at V and 0 bases at J, with 8 bases between the two ends. The CDR3 has 15 amino acids. CDR3 amino acids: CASSLEISGANVLTF. Written as DNA, the CDR3 is TGTGCCAGCAGCCTCGAGATCTCTGGGGCCAACGTCCTGACTTTC.

About this clone itself: An end of the junction does not agree with germline; a read error may underlie this. The rearrangement links TRBV11-1 to TRBJ2-7; weak D call: TRBD1 (6 bases). CDR1 is SGHAT, CDR2 FQDESV, per germline (reference sequence). The CDR3 length is 13 residues. This CDR3 reads CASSLLDGGQISF. The CDR3 DNA follows: TGTGCCAGCAGCTTGCTCGATGGGGGACAAATAAGCTTC.

The chain couples TRBV10-3 to TRBJ2-3, with 12 bases matching TRBD1. CDR1 and CDR2 from the germline V gene are ENHRY and SYGVKD. This CDR3 has 16 residues. The V and J ends lost 4 bases and 0 bases, in that order; junction bases with no gene match: 2. CDR3: CAISGGQGASTDTQYF. Written as DNA, the CDR3 is TGTGCCATCAGTGGGGGACAGGGGGCTAGCACAGATACGCAGTATTTT.

The chain uses TRBV13 and TRBJ1-3, with D unclear. The CDR3 has 13 amino acids. V lost 3 bases and J lost 0, with 3 bases in between. Per germline, CDR1 PRHDT and CDR2 FYEKMQ (reference sequence). The CDR3 nucleotides read TGTGCCAGCAGCTTGAGCTCTGGAAACACCATATATTTT. This encodes CASSLSSGNTIYF.

Details on this clone: Distinct nucleotide sequences in the sample also encode this CDR3. V gene TRBV30 combines with J gene TRBJ1-1; D remains unclear. Germline V lookup: CDR1 GTSNPN, CDR2 SVGIG (reference sequence). The CDR3 runs to 13 residues. V lost 0 bases, J lost 2 bases, and 7 bases lay in between. CDR3 nucleotide sequence: TGTGCCTGGAGTGTAGGCGGAAACACTGAAGCTTTCTTT. It specifies CAWSVGGNTEAFF.

V is TRBV5-6 and J is TRBJ1-5; D gene unclear. With 0 bases removed from V and 1 base from J, the gap between germline ends came to 11 bases. CDR3 length: 16 amino acids. CDR1 is SGHDT and CDR2 is YYEEEE in the germline V gene. CDR3 bases: TGTGCCAGCAGCTTGGGGTCGGGAATGAGCAATCAGCCCCAGCATTTT. Protein product: CASSLGSGMSNQPQHF. The full variable domain, with the rest looked up from reference TRBV5-6 and TRBJ1-5, is DAGVTQSPTHLIKTRGQQVTLRCSPKSGHDTVSWYQQALGQGPQFIFQYYEEEERQRGNFPDRFSGHQFPNYSSELNVNALLLGDSALYLCASSLGSGMSNQPQHFGDGTRLSIL.

The V call is TRBV29-1, the J call TRBJ1-6; 8 positions agree with TRBD1. With V trimmed by 7 bases and J by 9 bases, 8 bases remained unmatched. Germline V CDR1 and CDR2: SQVTM, ANQGSEA. The CDR3 sequence is 13 residues long. The CDR3 DNA is TGCAGCGCCCAGACAGGGGCTGGTTCACCCCTCCACTTT. Its translation is CSAQTGAGSPLHF.

The chain couples TRBV7-8 to TRBJ2-1; TRBD2 might be the D (6 bases). The germline gives CDR1 SGHVS, CDR2 FQNEAQ. The CDR3 is 14 residues long. The V gene lost 3 bases and the J gene lost 7 bases, with 13 bases spanning the gap. This CDR3 is CASSFTGVWNEQFF. As DNA, the CDR3 is TGTGCCAGCAGCTTTACGGGGGTTTGGAATGAGCAGTTCTTC. Using reference TRBV7-8 and TRBJ2-1 for the parts outside the CDR3, the full variable domain is GAGVSQSPRYKVAKRGQDVALRCDPISGHVSLFWYQQALGQGPEFLTYFQNEAQLDKSGLPSDRFFAERPEGSVSTLKIQRTQQEDSAVYLCASSFTGVWNEQFFGPGTRLTVL.

V gene TRBV6-6 combines with J gene TRBJ1-5; 7 bases agree with TRBD1. The CDR3 spans 14 residues. Losses at the gene ends were 6 bases for V and 7 bases for J; bases not matched to a gene: 9. Germline CDR1 reads MNHNY; CDR2 reads SVGAGI (reference sequence). CDR3 amino acids: CASRATGVGQPQHF. For the CDR3, the DNA is TGTGCCAGCAGGGCTACAGGGGTCGGGCAGCCCCAGCATTTT.

This clone was found a few times. The chain carries TRBV5-6 and TRBJ2-3, with 10 bases identical to TRBD2. The V gene end was trimmed by 0 bases and the J gene end by 2 bases; junction bases not matched to a gene: 6. This CDR3 has 17 residues. Germline V lookup: CDR1 SGHDT, CDR2 YYEEEE. The CDR3 is CASSLVVAGGFTDTQYF. CDR3 DNA: TGTGCCAGCAGCTTGGTGGTAGCGGGGGGTTTCACAGATACGCAGTATTTT.

The genes are TRBV7-6 and TRBJ2-6; D perhaps matches TRBD1 (6 bases). The length of the CDR3 is 15 residues. The V gene's germline CDR1 is SGHVS and CDR2 FNYEAQ. The germline V and J ends were trimmed by 5 bases and 0 bases, with 8 bases remaining between them. The CDR3 bases are TGTGCCAGCAGCGACAGGTTCTCTGGGGCCAACGTCCTGACTTTC. Residues: CASSDRFSGANVLTF. The variable domain in full, with the rest retrieved from reference TRBV7-6 and TRBJ2-6, is GAGVSQSPRYKVTKRGQDVALRCDPISGHVSLYWYRQALGQGPEFLTYFNYEAQQDKSGLPNDRFSAERPEGSISTLTIQRTEQRDSAMYRCASSDRFSGANVLTFGAGSRLTVL.

The J gene is TRBJ2-7, the V gene TRBV6-1; 7 bases are shared with TRBD1. Germline loops: CDR1 MNHNS, CDR2 SASEGT. Trimming took 4 bases from V and 3 from J; bases not matched to a gene: 3. This CDR3 is 13 amino acids long. The CDR3 region has the DNA TGTGCCAGCAGTGTGACAGGGAGCTACGAGCAGTACTTC. Protein: CASSVTGSYEQYF.

The CDR3 region has the DNA TGTGCCAGCAGTTTACGTTACACCTACGAGCAGTACTTC. It yields the protein CASSLRYTYEQYF. V and J are TRBV27 and TRBJ2-7; the D is unclear. Per germline, CDR1 MNHEY and CDR2 SMNVEV (reference sequence). V lost 2 bases, J lost 2 bases, and 7 bases lay in between. This CDR3 is built from 13 residues.